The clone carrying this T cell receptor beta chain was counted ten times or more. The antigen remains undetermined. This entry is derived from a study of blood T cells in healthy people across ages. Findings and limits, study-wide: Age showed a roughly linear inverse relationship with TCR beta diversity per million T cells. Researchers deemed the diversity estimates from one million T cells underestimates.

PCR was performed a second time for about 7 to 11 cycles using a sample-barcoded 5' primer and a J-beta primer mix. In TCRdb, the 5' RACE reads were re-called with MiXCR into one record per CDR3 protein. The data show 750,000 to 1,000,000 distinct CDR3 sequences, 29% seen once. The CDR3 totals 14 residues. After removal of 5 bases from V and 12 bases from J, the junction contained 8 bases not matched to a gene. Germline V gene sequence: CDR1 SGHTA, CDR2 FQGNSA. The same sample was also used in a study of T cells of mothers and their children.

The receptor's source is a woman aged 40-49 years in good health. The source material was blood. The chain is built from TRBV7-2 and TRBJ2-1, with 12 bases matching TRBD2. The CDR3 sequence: CASSPSSGGASQFF. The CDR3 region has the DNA TGTGCCAGCAGCCCCTCTAGCGGGGGGGCCTCGCAGTTCTTC. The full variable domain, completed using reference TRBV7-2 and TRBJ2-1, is GAGVSQSPSNKVTEKGKDVELRCDPISGHTALYWYRQSLGQGLEFLIYFQGNSAPDKSGLPSDRFSAERTGGSVSTLTIQRTQQEDSAVYLCASSPSSGGASQFFGPGTRLTVL.